This entry concerns a single T cell receptor beta chain. Antigen specificity is unknown. These data originate in a study of CD8+ T cells in alopecia areata. RNA was extracted and reverse transcribed into cDNA as the sequencing template. Clones were read by immunoSEQ multiplex PCR, and TCRdb kept only the in-frame ones, dropping some. This table holds 180,000 or so clones, roughly 60% found once. Broader study findings: Elevated clonality characterized lesional scalp relative to normal scalp, particularly in alopecia totalis/universalis.

In germline, CDR1 is SQVTM, CDR2 ANQGSEA. V lost 4 bases, J lost 5 bases, and 14 bases lay in between. The CDR3 runs to 13 residues. This clonotype originated in a human donor with alopecia areata. The chain combines TRBV29-1 with TRBJ1-2; tentatively, D is TRBD1 (5 bases). The sequenced sample was CD4+ T cells sorted from blood, obtained at week 0. The CDR3 bases are TGCAGCGTTGTAGGGCAGGGAGTTTATGGCTACACCTTC. Amino acids: CSVVGQGVYGYTF.